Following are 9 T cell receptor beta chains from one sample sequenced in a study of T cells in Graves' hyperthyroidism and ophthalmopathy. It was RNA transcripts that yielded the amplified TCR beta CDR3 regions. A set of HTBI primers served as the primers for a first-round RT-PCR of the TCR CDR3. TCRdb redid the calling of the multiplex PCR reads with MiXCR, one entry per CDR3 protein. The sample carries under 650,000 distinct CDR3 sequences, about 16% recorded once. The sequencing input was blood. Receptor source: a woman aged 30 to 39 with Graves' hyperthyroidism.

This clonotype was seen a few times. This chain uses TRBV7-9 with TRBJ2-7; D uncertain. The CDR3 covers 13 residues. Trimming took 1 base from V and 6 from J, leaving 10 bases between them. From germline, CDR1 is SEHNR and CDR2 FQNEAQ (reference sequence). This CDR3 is CASSLVQFREQYF. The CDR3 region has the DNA TGTGCCAGCAGCTTAGTTCAGTTCCGCGAGCAGTACTTC. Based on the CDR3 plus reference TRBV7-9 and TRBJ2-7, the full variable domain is DTGVSQNPRHKITKRGQNVTFRCDPISEHNRLYWYRQTLGQGPEFLTYFQNEAQLEKSRLLSDRFSAERPKGSFSTLEIQRTEQGDSAMYLCASSLVQFREQYFGPGTRLTVT.

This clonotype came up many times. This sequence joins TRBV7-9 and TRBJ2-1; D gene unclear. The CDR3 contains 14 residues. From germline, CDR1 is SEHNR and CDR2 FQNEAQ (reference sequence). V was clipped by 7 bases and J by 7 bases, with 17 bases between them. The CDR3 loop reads CASIIASTINEQFF. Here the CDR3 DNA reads TGTGCCAGCATCATAGCTTCCACGATAAATGAGCAGTTCTTC. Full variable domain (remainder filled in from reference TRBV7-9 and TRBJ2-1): DTGVSQNPRHKITKRGQNVTFRCDPISEHNRLYWYRQTLGQGPEFLTYFQNEAQLEKSRLLSDRFSAERPKGSFSTLEIQRTEQGDSAMYLCASIIASTINEQFFGPGTRLTVL.

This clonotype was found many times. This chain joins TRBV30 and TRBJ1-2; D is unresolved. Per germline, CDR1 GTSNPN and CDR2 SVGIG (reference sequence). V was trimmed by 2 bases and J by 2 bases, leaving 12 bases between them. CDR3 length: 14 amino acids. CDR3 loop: CAWSRTQINYGYTF. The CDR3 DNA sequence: TGTGCCTGGAGTAGGACTCAGATAAACTATGGCTACACCTTC. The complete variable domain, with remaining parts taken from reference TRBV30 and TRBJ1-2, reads SQTIHQWPATLVQPVGSPLSLECTVEGTSNPNLYWYRQAAGRGLQLLFYSVGIGQISSEVPQNLSASRPQDRQFILSSKKLLLSDSGFYLCAWSRTQINYGYTFGSGTRLTVV.

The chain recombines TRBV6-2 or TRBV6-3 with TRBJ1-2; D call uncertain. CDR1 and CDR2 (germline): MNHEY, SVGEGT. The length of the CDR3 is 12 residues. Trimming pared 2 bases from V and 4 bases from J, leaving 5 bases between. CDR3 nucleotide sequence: TGTGCCAGCAGTTACCAGGCCTATGGCTACACCTTC. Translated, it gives CASSYQAYGYTF.

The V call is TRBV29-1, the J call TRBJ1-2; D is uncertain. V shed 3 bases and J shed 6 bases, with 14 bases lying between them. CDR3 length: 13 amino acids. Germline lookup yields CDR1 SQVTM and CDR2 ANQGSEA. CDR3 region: CSVEAGGSDGYTF. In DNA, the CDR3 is TGCAGCGTTGAGGCGGGAGGCTCTGATGGCTACACCTTC.

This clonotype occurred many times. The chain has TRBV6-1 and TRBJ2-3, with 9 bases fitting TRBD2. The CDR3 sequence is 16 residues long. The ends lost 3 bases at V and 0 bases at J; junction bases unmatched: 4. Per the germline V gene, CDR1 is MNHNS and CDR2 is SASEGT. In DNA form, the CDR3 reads TGTGCCAGCAGTGATTCTAGCGGGGTGAGCACAGATACGCAGTATTTT. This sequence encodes CASSDSSGVSTDTQYF.

The CDR3 DNA follows: TGTGCCAGCAGCAATGGACAGGAATACACAGATACGCAGTATTTT. This translates into CASSNGQEYTDTQYF. J is TRBJ2-3 and V is TRBV5-6; 7 nucleotides align to TRBD1. The CDR3 length is 15 residues. Germline loops: CDR1 SGHDT, CDR2 YYEEEE. V lost 4 bases and J lost 2; bases outside the gene matches: 7.

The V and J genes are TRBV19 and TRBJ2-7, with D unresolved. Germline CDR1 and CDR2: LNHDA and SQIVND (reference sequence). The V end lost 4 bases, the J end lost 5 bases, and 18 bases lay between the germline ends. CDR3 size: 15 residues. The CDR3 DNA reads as TGTGCCAGTAGTAAAGGCGTGACTGGGCTTGACGAGCAGTACTTC. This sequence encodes CASSKGVTGLDEQYF. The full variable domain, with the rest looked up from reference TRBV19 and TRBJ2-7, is DGGITQSPKYLFRKEGQNVTLSCEQNLNHDAMYWYRQDPGQGLRLIYYSQIVNDFQKGDIAEGYSVSREKKESFPLTVTSAQKNPTAFYLCASSKGVTGLDEQYFGPGTRLTVT.

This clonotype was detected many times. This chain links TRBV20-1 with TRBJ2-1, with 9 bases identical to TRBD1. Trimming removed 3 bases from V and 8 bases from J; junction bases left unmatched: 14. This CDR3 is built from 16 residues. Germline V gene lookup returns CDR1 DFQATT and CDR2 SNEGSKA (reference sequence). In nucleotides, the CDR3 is TGCAGTGCTAGGGGACCCGGGACAGGGCGTATAGATGAGCAGTTCTTC. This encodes CSARGPGTGRIDEQFF.